This is a list of T cell receptor beta chains from one sample in a study of cytomegalovirus exposure and HLA in healthy donors. Repertoires were generated with immunoSEQ multiplex PCR, while TCRdb's copy carries only in-frame clones and drops some. The repertoire holds about 160,000 clones, about 72% seen once, with more than 3% in the top ten. The sequencing sample was made of PBMCs. The receptor source for this set is a man aged 30 to 39 in good health and CMV-seropositive. The CDR3 runs from the conserved cysteine through the conserved F or W. The order of the fields is clone size, J gene, V gene, D gene, CDR3 DNA, CDR3 protein. D genes are given only for firm matches. Clone sizes are given selectively: once, few, many, or a class where the clone is expanded.

clone size: -; J gene: TRBJ1-1; V gene: TRBV6-1; D gene: -; CDR3 DNA: TGTGCCAGCAGTCACACACAGGGAACCACTGAAGCTTTCTTT; CDR3 protein: CASSHTQGTTEAFF
clone size: -; J gene: TRBJ1-1; V gene: TRBV2; D gene: TRBD1; CDR3 DNA: TGTGCCAGCAGTGAAGAGGGGACAGGGGGCACCACTGAAGCTTTCTTT; CDR3 protein: CASSEEGTGGTTEAFF
clone size: -; J gene: TRBJ1-6; V gene: TRBV6-5; D gene: -; CDR3 DNA: TGTGCCAGCAGTTTAAGACAGAATAATTCACCCCTCCACTTT; CDR3 protein: CASSLRQNNSPLHF
clone size: -; J gene: TRBJ1-6; V gene: TRBV6-6; D gene: -; CDR3 DNA: TGTGCCAGCAGTTCTACAGGGTATAATTCACCCCTCCACTTT; CDR3 protein: CASSSTGYNSPLHF
clone size: -; J gene: TRBJ2-5; V gene: TRBV29-1; D gene: -; CDR3 DNA: TGCAGCGCCGGGTCTGTCGGAGAGACCCAGTACTTC; CDR3 protein: CSAGSVGETQYF
clone size: once; J gene: TRBJ2-5; V gene: TRBV28; D gene: -; CDR3 DNA: TGTGCCAGCAGCCTACAGGGACGGCCCGCGGAGACCCAGTACTTC; CDR3 protein: CASSLQGRPAETQYF
clone size: few; J gene: TRBJ1-2; V gene: TRBV27; D gene: TRBD1; CDR3 DNA: TGTGCCAGCAGCCGACAGGGGGCGGACTATGGCTACACCTTC; CDR3 protein: CASSRQGADYGYTF
clone size: few; J gene: TRBJ2-7; V gene: TRBV10-3; D gene: TRBD1; CDR3 DNA: TGTGCCATCAGTGAGTCGGGACAGGACTACGAGCAGTACTTC; CDR3 protein: CAISESGQDYEQYF
clone size: -; J gene: TRBJ2-6; V gene: TRBV5-3; D gene: -; CDR3 DNA: TGTGCCAGAAGCTTGTCGAGGGCAGGGGCCAACGTCCTGACTTTC; CDR3 protein: CARSLSRAGANVLTF
clone size: -; J gene: TRBJ2-7; V gene: TRBV5-4; D gene: -; CDR3 DNA: TGTGCCAGCAGCTCTGGGACTCCAACCTACGAGCAGTACTTC; CDR3 protein: CASSSGTPTYEQYF
clone size: -; J gene: TRBJ2-1; V gene: TRBV19; D gene: -; CDR3 DNA: TGTGGAACCGGGAGCCAAGGGAATGAGCAGTTCTTC; CDR3 protein: CGTGSQGNEQFF
clone size: -; J gene: TRBJ1-1; V gene: TRBV27; D gene: -; CDR3 DNA: TGTGCCAGCAGTTTAATCGGCGGAATGAACACTGAAGCTTTCTTT; CDR3 protein: CASSLIGGMNTEAFF
clone size: -; J gene: TRBJ2-7; V gene: TRBV28; D gene: TRBD1; CDR3 DNA: TGTGCCAGCAGTTCAACCGGGACAGGGAATTACGAGCAGTACTTC; CDR3 protein: CASSSTGTGNYEQYF
clone size: -; J gene: TRBJ1-1; V gene: TRBV5-1; D gene: -; CDR3 DNA: TGCGCCAGCAGCTTGTCTCTGAACACTGAAGCTTTCTTT; CDR3 protein: CASSLSLNTEAFF
clone size: -; J gene: TRBJ2-5; V gene: TRBV25-1; D gene: -; CDR3 DNA: TGTGCCAGCAGTCCCCCCTCGGGGTTGGCGGAGACCCAGTACTTC; CDR3 protein: CASSPPSGLAETQYF